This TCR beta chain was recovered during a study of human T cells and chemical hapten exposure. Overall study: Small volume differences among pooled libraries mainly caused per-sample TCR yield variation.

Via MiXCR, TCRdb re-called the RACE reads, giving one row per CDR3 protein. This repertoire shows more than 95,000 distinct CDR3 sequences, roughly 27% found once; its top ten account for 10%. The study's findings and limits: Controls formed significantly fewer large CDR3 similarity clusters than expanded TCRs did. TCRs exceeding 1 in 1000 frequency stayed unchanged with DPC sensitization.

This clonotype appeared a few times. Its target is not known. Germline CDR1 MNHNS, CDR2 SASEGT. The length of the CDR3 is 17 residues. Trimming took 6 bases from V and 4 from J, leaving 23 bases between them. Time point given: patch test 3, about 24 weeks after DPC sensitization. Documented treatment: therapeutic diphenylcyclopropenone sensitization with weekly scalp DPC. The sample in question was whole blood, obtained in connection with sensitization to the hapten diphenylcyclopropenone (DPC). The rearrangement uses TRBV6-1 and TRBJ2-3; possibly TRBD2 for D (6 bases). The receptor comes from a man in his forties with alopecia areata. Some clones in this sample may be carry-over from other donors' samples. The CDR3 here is CASSLSGSGPYSDTQYF. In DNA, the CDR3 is TGTGCCAGCAGCCTGAGCGGAAGCGGGCCTTACTCAGATACGCAGTATTTT.